Following are 4 T cell receptor beta chains from one sample sequenced in a study of OX40 agonist ivuxolimab in advanced cancers. Measured with immunoSEQ multiplex PCR; TCRdb has only the in-frame clones, and not every one. The sample holds 55,000 to 65,000 clones, 85% seen once. The specimen comprised CD4+ or CD8+ T cells sorted from blood, sampled in a trial of the OX40 agonist ivuxolimab. These receptor sequences come from an adult with an advanced solid tumor such as melanoma, head and neck, liver or kidney cancer.

The chain joins TRBV9 to TRBJ2-2, with 7 bases aligning to TRBD1. The germline V gene encodes CDR1 SGDLS and CDR2 YYNGEE. This CDR3 spans 15 amino acids. The ends lost 4 bases at V and 4 bases at J; junction bases unmatched: 7. The DNA for the CDR3 is TGTGCCAGCAGCCTACAGACAGGGTTCACCGGGGAGCTGTTTTTT. Its protein is CASSLQTGFTGELFF.

J is TRBJ1-2 and V is TRBV6-6; 11 bases map to TRBD1. The CDR3 covers 15 residues. The V gene end was trimmed by 8 bases and the J gene end by 8 bases; junction bases not matched to a gene: 13. The germline V gene encodes CDR1 MNHNY and CDR2 SVGAGI (reference sequence). CDR3 sequence (DNA): TGTGCCAGCTCCGAACCGGGACAGGGGGTGGACGGCTACACCTTC. Amino acids: CASSEPGQGVDGYTF.

The CDR3 region is CASSPRQDEAGELFF. The CDR3, as DNA: TGTGCCAGCTCACCTCGGCAGGATGAGGCCGGGGAGCTGTTTTTT. The chain employs TRBV18 and TRBJ2-2; unclear D gene. The CDR3 has 15 amino acids. Per germline, CDR1 KGHSH and CDR2 LQKENI. The ends were cut back, 3 bases at V and 6 bases at J, with 14 bases in the middle.

The V call is TRBV12-5, the J call TRBJ2-2, with TRBD2 as a possible D gene (6 bases). Per germline, CDR1 LGHNT and CDR2 FRNRAP. The CDR3 consists of 16 residues. Trimming took off 1 base at V and 5 bases at J, with 14 bases between the two ends. The CDR3 nucleotides are TGTGCTAGTGGTTTGGCCGCCCGAGGGAGGACCGGGGAGCTGTTTTTT. Its translation is CASGLAARGRTGELFF.